This record concerns one TCR beta chain sequence. Original methodology: Estimation of nucleated cell counts relied on the amplification of reference gene primers. Libraries were prepared by immunoSEQ multiplex PCR; TCRdb keeps only in-frame clonotypes and omits some of them. V, J and clone size are taken as reported in that table, and D and trimming were inferred from the DNA itself. The table shows 81,000 or so clones, with 89% occurring only once. The data are from a study of blood T cell repertoires in COVID-19. Across the study: Samples of COVID-19 (acute and convalescent) were obtained from the United States, Italy and Spain. The analysed material was cDNA or gDNA that came from T cells, B-cell-depleted T cells, or PBMCs.

The source is a man aged 65 to 79 with active or convalescent COVID-19. Source material: peripheral blood.

The chain's CDR3 is CASSPDSSYNEQFF. CDR3 DNA: TGTGCCAGCAGCCCCGACAGCTCCTACAATGAGCAGTTCTTC. This chain joins TRBV13 and TRBJ2-1, with a tentative D call TRBD1 (5 bases). Trimming left V 5 bases short and J 0 bases short, with 8 bases between. The CDR3 has 14 residues. From germline, CDR1 is PRHDT and CDR2 FYEKMQ (reference sequence).